The 10 T cell receptor beta chains listed next were all sequenced from one sample in a study of blood T cell repertoires in COVID-19. TCRdb's table, derived via immunoSEQ multiplex PCR, lists solely in-frame clones and lacks some. The data hold a few hundred thousand clones, with roughly 90% observed a single time. The sequencing input was peripheral blood. Every receptor here comes from a man in his 60s with acute or convalescent COVID-19.

Only one count was recorded for this clone. This rearrangement joins TRBV6-6 to TRBJ1-3; TRBD1 matches at 8 bases. V dropped 4 bases and J dropped 4; count of bases not matched to a gene: 3. Looked up from germline, CDR1 is MNHNY and CDR2 is SVGAGI (reference sequence). This CDR3 comprises 14 residues. The CDR3 region has the DNA TGTGCCAGCAGTTCCGGGACAGGAGGAAACACCATATATTTT. Amino acid sequence: CASSSGTGGNTIYF.

The chain is built from TRBV6-5 and TRBJ1-1; 10 nucleotides align to TRBD1. The V gene end was trimmed by 3 bases and the J gene end by 3 bases; junction bases not matched to a gene: 4. The CDR3 is made up of 15 amino acids. CDR1 is MNHEY, CDR2 SVGAGI, per germline. This CDR3 reads CASSYQDRGDTEAFF. CDR3 DNA sequence: TGTGCCAGCAGTTATCAGGACAGGGGGGACACTGAAGCTTTCTTT.

CDR3 sequence reads: CASSLGTGSTEAFF. CDR3 nucleotides: TGTGCCAGCAGCCTCGGGACAGGGAGCACTGAAGCTTTCTTT. The chain uses TRBV3-1 (or the pseudogene TRBV3-2) and TRBJ1-1; 9 bases line up with TRBD1. Germline V gene data show CDR1 as LGHDT and CDR2 as YNNKEL (reference sequence). This CDR3 is 14 amino acids long. Trimming cost V 4 bases and J 4 bases; bases outside gene matches: 4.

This clone was seen once. The chain joins TRBV18 to TRBJ1-5; 9 bases are a match to TRBD1. With 1 base clipped from V and 7 bases from J, the junction kept 11 bases outside the gene matches. This CDR3 spans 17 amino acids. CDR1 is KGHSH, CDR2 LQKENI, per germline. The CDR3 DNA is TGTGCCAGCTCACCACGTGGCGGACAGGGGACTGAGCAGCCCCAGCATTTT. Its protein product is CASSPRGGQGTEQPQHF.

The chain couples TRBV5-6 to TRBJ1-2; D is ambiguous. The CDR3 is 14 amino acids. The V end was cut by 5 bases, the J end by 5 bases, with 16 bases between. Germline-derived CDR1 and CDR2 are SGHDT and YYEEEE. This CDR3 reads CASSPWTRSYGYTF. The CDR3 region has the DNA TGTGCCAGCAGTCCTTGGACTCGGTCATATGGCTACACCTTC.

The J gene is TRBJ2-7, the V gene TRBV25-1; TRBD2 is a possible D gene (6 bases). The CDR3 has 13 amino acids. V lost 8 bases and J 7 bases, leaving 18 bases between the germline ends. Per the germline V gene, CDR1 is MGHDK and CDR2 is SYGVNS. The DNA of the CDR3 is TGTGCCAGCTCGACGGGCGGGGTCTTAGAGCAGTACTTC. Its translation is CASSTGGVLEQYF.

V is TRBV5-4 and J is TRBJ2-6; D is possibly TRBD2 (7 bases). V lost 1 base to trimming and J lost 2 bases, with 10 bases between them. CDR1 and CDR2 from the germline V gene are SGHNT and YYREEE (reference sequence). The CDR3 totals 16 residues. The chain's CDR3 is CASSLRGGAGANVLTF. The CDR3 DNA reads TGTGCCAGCAGCTTGAGGGGGGGCGCTGGGGCCAACGTCCTGACTTTC.

The V and J genes are TRBV12-5 and TRBJ2-1; 12 bases agree with TRBD2. After removal of 1 base from V and 1 base from J, the junction contained 2 bases not matched to a gene. Germline-derived CDR1 and CDR2 are LGHNT and FRNRAP. This CDR3 has 17 residues. In DNA, the CDR3 is TGTGCTAGTGGTTTGGCTAGCGGGGGGGTATCCTACAATGAGCAGTTCTTC. Its translation is CASGLASGGVSYNEQFF.

The CDR3 spells CASSEMGLADRRTTQYF. In DNA form, the CDR3 reads TGTGCCAGCAGTGAAATGGGACTAGCGGACCGGCGCACTACGCAGTATTTT. V usage is TRBV2 and J usage is TRBJ2-3; 11 positions agree with TRBD2. CDR3 length: 17 residues. V shed 2 bases and J 8 bases; nucleotides not matched to a gene: 12. Germline V CDR1 and CDR2: SNHLY, FYNNEI.

In this sample, this clone turned up a few times. This chain connects TRBV6-4 to TRBJ1-5; 8 bases agree with TRBD1. Germline values: CDR1 MRHNA, CDR2 SNTAGT. Trimming cost V 6 bases and J 7 bases; bases outside gene matches: 5. The CDR3 is made up of 13 amino acids. This chain's CDR3 is CASRQGAGQPQHF. The CDR3 nucleotides are TGTGCCAGCAGGCAGGGGGCTGGACAGCCCCAGCATTTT.